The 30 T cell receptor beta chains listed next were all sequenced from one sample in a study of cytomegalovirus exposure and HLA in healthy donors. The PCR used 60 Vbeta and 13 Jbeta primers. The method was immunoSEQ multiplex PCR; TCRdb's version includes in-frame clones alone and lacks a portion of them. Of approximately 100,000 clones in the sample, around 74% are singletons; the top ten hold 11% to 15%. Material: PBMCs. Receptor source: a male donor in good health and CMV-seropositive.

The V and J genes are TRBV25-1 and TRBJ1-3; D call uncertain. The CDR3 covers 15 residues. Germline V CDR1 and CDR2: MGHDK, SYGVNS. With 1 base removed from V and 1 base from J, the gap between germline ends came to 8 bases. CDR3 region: CASSELQVSGNTIYF. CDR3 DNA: TGTGCCAGCAGTGAATTACAAGTTTCTGGAAACACCATATATTTT.

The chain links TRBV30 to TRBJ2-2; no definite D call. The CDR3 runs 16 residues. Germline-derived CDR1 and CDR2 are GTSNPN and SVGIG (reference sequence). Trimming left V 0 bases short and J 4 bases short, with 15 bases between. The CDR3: CAWSVSFETTTGELFF. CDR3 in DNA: TGTGCCTGGAGTGTGTCCTTTGAGACAACCACCGGGGAGCTGTTTTTT.

In DNA, the CDR3 is TGCGCCAGCAGCCTCGGGGGCGGGAGGGACACCGGGGAGCTGTTTTTT. Its protein is CASSLGGGRDTGELFF. The chain joins TRBV4-3 to TRBJ2-2; 9 bases match TRBD2. The CDR3 totals 16 residues. CDR1 and CDR2 from the germline V gene are LGHNA and YSLEER. V was clipped by 4 bases and J by 3 bases; unmatched bases: 6.

The CDR3, as DNA: TGCAGCGCTGTAGCGGGGGGGAGGGATGAGCAGTTCTTC. Encoded protein: CSAVAGGRDEQFF. The rearrangement uses TRBV29-1 and TRBJ2-1, with 11 bases fitting TRBD2. V lost 7 bases and J lost 8; bases outside the gene matches: 7. There are 13 residues in the CDR3. CDR1 is SQVTM and CDR2 is ANQGSEA in the germline V gene.

CDR3 loop: CASSQAGGYNEQFF. DNA for the CDR3: TGCGCCAGCAGCCAAGCGGGGGGCTACAATGAGCAGTTCTTC. V is TRBV4-1 and J is TRBJ2-1; 7 nucleotides match TRBD2. CDR1 is MGHRA, CDR2 YSYEKL, per germline. CDR3 length equals 14 residues. Trimming took 1 base from V and 3 from J; bases not matched to a gene: 0.

For the CDR3, the DNA is TGCGCCAGCAGCTTGGGACTGAGCTATGGCTACACCTTC. Protein sequence: CASSLGLSYGYTF. The gene calls are TRBV5-1 and TRBJ1-2; D is unclear. Trimming left V 0 bases short and J 4 bases short, with 7 bases between. Germline V CDR1 and CDR2: SGHRS, YFSETQ. CDR3 length: 13 residues.

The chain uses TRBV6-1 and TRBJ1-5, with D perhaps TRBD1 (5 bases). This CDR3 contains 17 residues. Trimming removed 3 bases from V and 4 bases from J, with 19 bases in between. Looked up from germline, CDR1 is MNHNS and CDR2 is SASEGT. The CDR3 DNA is TGTGCCAGCAGTGACCAAAGGTTAAGGGGCGCTAATCAGCCCCAGCATTTT. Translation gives CASSDQRLRGANQPQHF.

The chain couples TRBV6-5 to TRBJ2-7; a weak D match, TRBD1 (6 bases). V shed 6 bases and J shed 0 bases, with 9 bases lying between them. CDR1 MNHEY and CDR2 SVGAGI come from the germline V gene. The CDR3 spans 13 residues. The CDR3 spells CASSGDTSYEQYF. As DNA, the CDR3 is TGTGCCAGCAGCGGGGACACCTCCTACGAGCAGTACTTC.

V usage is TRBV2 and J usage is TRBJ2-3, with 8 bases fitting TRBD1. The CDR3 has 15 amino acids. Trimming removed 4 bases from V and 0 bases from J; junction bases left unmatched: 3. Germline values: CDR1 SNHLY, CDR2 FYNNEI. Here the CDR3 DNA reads TGTGCCAGCAGTGTCAGACAGGGGAGCACAGATACGCAGTATTTT. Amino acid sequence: CASSVRQGSTDTQYF.

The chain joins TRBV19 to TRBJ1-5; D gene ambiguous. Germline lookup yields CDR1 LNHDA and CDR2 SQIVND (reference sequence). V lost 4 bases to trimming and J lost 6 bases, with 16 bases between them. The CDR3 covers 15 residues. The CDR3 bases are TGTGCCAGTAGTACGTTCCGGACGGGGATTCAGCCCCAGCATTTT. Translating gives CASSTFRTGIQPQHF.

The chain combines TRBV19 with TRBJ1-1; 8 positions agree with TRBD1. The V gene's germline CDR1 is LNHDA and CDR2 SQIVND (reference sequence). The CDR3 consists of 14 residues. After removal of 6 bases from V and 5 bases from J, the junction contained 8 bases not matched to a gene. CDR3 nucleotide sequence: TGTGCCAGTAGGAACAGGGGGGTCGGGACTGAAGCTTTCTTT. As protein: CASRNRGVGTEAFF.

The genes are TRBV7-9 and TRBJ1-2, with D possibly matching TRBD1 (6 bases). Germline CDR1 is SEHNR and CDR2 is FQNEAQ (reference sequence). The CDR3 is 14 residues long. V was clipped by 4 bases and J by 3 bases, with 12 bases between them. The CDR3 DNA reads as TGTGCCAGCAGCTCGTTGGGACACGACTATGGCTACACCTTC. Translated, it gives CASSSLGHDYGYTF. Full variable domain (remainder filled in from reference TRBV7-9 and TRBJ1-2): DTGVSQNPRHKITKRGQNVTFRCDPISEHNRLYWYRQTLGQGPEFLTYFQNEAQLEKSRLLSDRFSAERPKGSFSTLEIQRTEQGDSAMYLCASSSLGHDYGYTFGSGTRLTVV.

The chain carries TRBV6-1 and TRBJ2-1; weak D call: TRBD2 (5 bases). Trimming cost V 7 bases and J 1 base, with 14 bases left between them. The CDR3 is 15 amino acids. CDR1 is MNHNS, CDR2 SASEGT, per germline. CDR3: CASNSFRGSYNEQFF. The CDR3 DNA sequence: TGTGCCAGCAACAGTTTTCGGGGTTCCTACAATGAGCAGTTCTTC.

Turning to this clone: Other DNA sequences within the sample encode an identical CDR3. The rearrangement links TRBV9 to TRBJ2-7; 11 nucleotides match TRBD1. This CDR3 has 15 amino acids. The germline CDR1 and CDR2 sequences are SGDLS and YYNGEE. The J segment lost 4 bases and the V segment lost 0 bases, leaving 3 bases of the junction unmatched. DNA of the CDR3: TGTGCCAGCAGCGTAGGGGGGACAGGGGGGTACGAGCAGTACTTC. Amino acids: CASSVGGTGGYEQYF.

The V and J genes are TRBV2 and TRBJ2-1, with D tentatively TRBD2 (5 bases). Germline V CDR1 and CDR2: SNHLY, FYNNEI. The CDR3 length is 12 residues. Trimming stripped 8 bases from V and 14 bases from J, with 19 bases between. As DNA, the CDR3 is TGTGCCAGCGAGGGCGGCGGCCGGGCGGAGTTCTTC. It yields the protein CASEGGGRAEFF. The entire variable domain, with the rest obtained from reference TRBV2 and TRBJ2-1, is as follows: EPEVTQTPSHQVTQMGQEVILRCVPISNHLYFYWYRQILGQKVEFLVSFYNNEISEKSEIFDDQFSVERPDGSNFTLKIRSTKLEDSAMYFCASEGGGRAEFFGPGTRLTVL.

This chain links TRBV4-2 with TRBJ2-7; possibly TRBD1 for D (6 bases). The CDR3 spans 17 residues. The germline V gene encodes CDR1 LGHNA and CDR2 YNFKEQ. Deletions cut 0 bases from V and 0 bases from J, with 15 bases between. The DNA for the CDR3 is TGTGCCAGCAGCCAAGATCACTCCGGACAGCCCTCCTACGAGCAGTACTTC. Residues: CASSQDHSGQPSYEQYF.

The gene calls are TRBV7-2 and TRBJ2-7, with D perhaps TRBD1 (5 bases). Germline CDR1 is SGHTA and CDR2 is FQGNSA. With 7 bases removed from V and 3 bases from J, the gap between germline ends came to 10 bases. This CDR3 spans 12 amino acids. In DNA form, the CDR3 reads TGTGCCAGCAAAGATAGGGGCTACGAGCAGTACTTC. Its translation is CASKDRGYEQYF.

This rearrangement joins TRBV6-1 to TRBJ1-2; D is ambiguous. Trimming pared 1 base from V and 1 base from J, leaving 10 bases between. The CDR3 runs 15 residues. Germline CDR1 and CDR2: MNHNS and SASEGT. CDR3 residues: CASSEDRNGNYGYTF. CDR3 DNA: TGTGCCAGCAGTGAAGATAGAAACGGTAACTATGGCTACACCTTC.

Written as DNA, the CDR3 is TGCGCCAGCAGTGAGTCTCGGGACAATGAGCAGTTCTTC. This encodes CASSESRDNEQFF. The V gene is TRBV10-1, the J gene TRBJ2-1; D not certain. V shed 0 bases and J shed 5 bases, with 5 bases lying between them. The CDR3 runs to 13 residues. CDR1 and CDR2 (germline): WNHNN, SYGVQD (reference sequence).

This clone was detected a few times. CDR3 residues: CASSLYGDRRSGANVLTF. CDR3 bases: TGTGCCAGCAGCTTATATGGGGACAGACGATCTGGGGCCAACGTCCTGACTTTC. The chain employs TRBV7-2 and TRBJ2-6, with 7 nucleotides matching TRBD1. The V gene end was trimmed by 2 bases and the J gene end by 1 base; junction bases not matched to a gene: 8. Looked up from germline, CDR1 is SGHTA and CDR2 is FQGNSA. This CDR3 is 18 amino acids long.

The chain's CDR3 is CASSGNNRPLRFF. The DNA for the CDR3 is TGTGCCAGCAGTGGAAACAACAGGCCCTTACGGTTCTTC. The J gene is TRBJ2-1, the V gene TRBV25-1; a possible D gene is TRBD1 (5 bases). Per germline, CDR1 MGHDK and CDR2 SYGVNS. The CDR3 sequence is 13 residues long. The V and J ends lost 4 bases and 15 bases respectively, with 19 bases between them.

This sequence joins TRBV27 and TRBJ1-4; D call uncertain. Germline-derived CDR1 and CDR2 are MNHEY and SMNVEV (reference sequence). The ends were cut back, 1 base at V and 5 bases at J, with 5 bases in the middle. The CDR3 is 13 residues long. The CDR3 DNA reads TGTGCCAGCAGTTTATTCGCGAATGAAAAACTGTTTTTT. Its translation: CASSLFANEKLFF.

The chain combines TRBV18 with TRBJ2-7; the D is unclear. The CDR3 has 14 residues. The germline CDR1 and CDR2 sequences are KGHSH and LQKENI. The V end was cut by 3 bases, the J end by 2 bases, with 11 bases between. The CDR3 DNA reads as TGTGCCAGCTCACCCTCAGGCGTAACCTACGAGCAGTACTTC. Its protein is CASSPSGVTYEQYF.

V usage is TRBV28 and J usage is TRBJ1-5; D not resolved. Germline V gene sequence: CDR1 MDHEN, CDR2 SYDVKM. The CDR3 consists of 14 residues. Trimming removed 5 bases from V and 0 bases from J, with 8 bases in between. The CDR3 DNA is TGTGCCAGCAGTCTGACTGTTAGCAATCAGCCCCAGCATTTT. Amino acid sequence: CASSLTVSNQPQHF.

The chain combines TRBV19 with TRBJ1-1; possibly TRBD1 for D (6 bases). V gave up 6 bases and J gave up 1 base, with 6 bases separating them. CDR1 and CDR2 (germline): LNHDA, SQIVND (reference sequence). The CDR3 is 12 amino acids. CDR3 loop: CASRTGNTEAFF. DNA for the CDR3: TGTGCCAGTAGGACAGGGAACACTGAAGCTTTCTTT.

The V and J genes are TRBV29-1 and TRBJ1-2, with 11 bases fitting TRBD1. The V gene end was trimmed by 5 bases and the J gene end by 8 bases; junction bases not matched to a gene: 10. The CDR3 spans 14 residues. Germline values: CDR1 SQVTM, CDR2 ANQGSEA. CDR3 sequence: CSVRPGQGVRGYTF. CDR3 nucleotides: TGCAGCGTTCGTCCGGGACAGGGGGTAAGGGGCTACACCTTC. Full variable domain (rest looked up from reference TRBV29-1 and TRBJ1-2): SAVISQKPSRDICQRGTSLTIQCQVDSQVTMMFWYRQQPGQSLTLIATANQGSEATYESGFVIDKFPISRPNLTFSTLTVSNMSPEDSSIYLCSVRPGQGVRGYTFGSGTRLTVV.

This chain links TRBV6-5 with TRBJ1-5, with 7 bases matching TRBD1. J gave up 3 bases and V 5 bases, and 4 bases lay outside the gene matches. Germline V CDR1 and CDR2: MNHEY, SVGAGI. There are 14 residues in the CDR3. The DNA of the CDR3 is TGTGCCAGCAGTCGCGACAGGGTCAATCAGCCCCAGCATTTT. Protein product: CASSRDRVNQPQHF.

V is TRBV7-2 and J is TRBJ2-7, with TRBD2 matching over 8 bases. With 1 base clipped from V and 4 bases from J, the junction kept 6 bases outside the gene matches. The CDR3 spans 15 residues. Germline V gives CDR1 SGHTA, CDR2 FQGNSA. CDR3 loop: CASSLVPGGRYEQYF. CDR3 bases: TGTGCCAGCAGCTTAGTACCGGGGGGGAGATACGAGCAGTACTTC.

CDR3 amino acids: CASSLVAATYNEQFF. CDR3 in DNA: TGTGCCAGCAGCTTAGTGGCGGCTACGTACAATGAGCAGTTCTTC. J is TRBJ2-1 and V is TRBV7-9; no reliable D call. Germline CDR1 is SEHNR and CDR2 is FQNEAQ (reference sequence). The CDR3 is made up of 15 amino acids. V dropped 1 base and J dropped 4 bases, with 11 bases sitting between them.

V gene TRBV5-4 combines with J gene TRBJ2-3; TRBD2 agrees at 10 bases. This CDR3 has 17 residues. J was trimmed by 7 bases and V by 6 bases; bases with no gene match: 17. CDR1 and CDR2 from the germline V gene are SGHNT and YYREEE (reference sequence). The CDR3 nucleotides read TGTGCCAGCACCGAGGCCCCAGCGGGGGGGTTTACATATACGCAGTATTTT. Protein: CASTEAPAGGFTYTQYF.